The clone carrying this T cell receptor beta chain was seen a few times. Antigen: not known. The sample contains more than one DNA sequence encoding this CDR3. Germline-derived CDR1 and CDR2 are SGHVS and FQNEAQ. V dropped 0 bases and J dropped 3; count of bases not matched to a gene: 5. The CDR3 totals 15 residues. CD45RO/CCR7/CD25/CD127/CD95/CD27 staining was used to isolate CD4+ naive, central memory, regulatory and stem cell-like memory cells by sorting. The sequenced template was cDNA made from the entire isolated RNA. Roughly 3.7 million reads, on average, came from each naive, central memory and regulatory T cell sample. TCRdb's copy holds only in-frame clones and misses some; the assay was immunoSEQ multiplex PCR. The top ten hold approximately 0.7% of the sample, which has some 140,000 clones, roughly 10% seen once. The sample comes from a study of beta chain features in type 1 diabetes. Study observations and caveats: HLA effects on TCRB rearrangement stayed unresolved here. The naive, central memory and Treg TCRB repertoires looked more alike in patients than they did in healthy donors. Type 1 diabetes patients had moderately but significantly shorter TCRB CDR3s in all four CD4+ subsets.

This clonotype was obtained from a man younger than 45 with type 1 diabetes. The sequenced sample was central memory CD4+ T cells from blood. This chain joins TRBV7-8 and TRBJ2-7; 7 positions agree with TRBD1. CDR3 sequence: CASSLAPAGGYEQYF. CDR3 bases: TGTGCCAGCAGCTTAGCTCCTGCAGGGGGCTACGAGCAGTACTTC.